This passage covers 22 T cell receptor beta chains from one sample sequenced in a study of T cells in localized non-small cell lung cancer. Profiling relied on immunoSEQ multiplex PCR, and the TCRdb table lists in-frame clones only, not all of them. The sample records almost 40,000 clones, just over 85% being singletons. Sequencing was performed on peripheral blood mononuclear cells, taken before any cancer treatment. The receptors shown here come from a male donor at least 60 years old with stage II lung adenocarcinoma.

CDR3 amino acids: CASRLARQGAYEQYF. The CDR3, as DNA: TGTGCAAGTCGCTTAGCTCGACAGGGGGCCTACGAGCAGTACTTC. This chain connects TRBV12-2 to TRBJ2-7; TRBD1, the table's D call, was not compared with the DNA. TRBV12-2 is classified as a pseudogene. CDR3 length equals 15 residues.

V usage is TRBV6-5 and J usage is TRBJ2-1; possibly TRBD1 for D (5 bases). The length of the CDR3 is 12 residues. Trimming shortened V by 7 bases and J by 15 bases, and 19 bases separated the two germline ends. Germline V CDR1 and CDR2: MNHEY, SVGAGI. The CDR3 region has the DNA TGTGCCAGCACTCGACCCCGGCAGGGCTGGTTCTTC. As protein: CASTRPRQGWFF.

The V gene is TRBV4-2, the J gene TRBJ2-1, with a weak D call TRBD2 (6 bases). Germline V lookup: CDR1 LGHNA, CDR2 YNFKEQ. V shed 0 bases and J shed 9 bases, with 15 bases lying between them. This CDR3 is 15 amino acids long. CDR3 sequence: CASSQDHGLGGEQFF. In DNA form, the CDR3 reads TGTGCCAGCAGCCAAGATCACGGCCTGGGAGGTGAGCAGTTCTTC.

This clone was seen once. The rearrangement links TRBV4-3 to TRBJ2-1, with D perhaps TRBD2 (5 bases). Looked up from germline, CDR1 is LGHNA and CDR2 is YSLEER. The CDR3 is made up of 15 amino acids. Trimming left V 4 bases short and J 2 bases short, with 12 bases between. The CDR3: CASSPRVATYNEQFF. The CDR3 DNA follows: TGCGCCAGCAGCCCCCGAGTAGCGACCTACAATGAGCAGTTCTTC.

This rearrangement joins TRBV5-1 to TRBJ2-1, with D perhaps TRBD1 (5 bases). Germline V gene sequence: CDR1 SGHRS, CDR2 YFSETQ. The germline V and J ends were trimmed by 3 bases and 10 bases, with 11 bases remaining between them. The CDR3 runs to 12 residues. CDR3 protein: CASSSQDEEQFF. In DNA, the CDR3 is TGCGCCAGCAGCTCACAGGACGAAGAGCAGTTCTTC.

V gene TRBV5-6 combines with J gene TRBJ1-2; 7 bases fit TRBD1. Germline V lookup: CDR1 SGHDT, CDR2 YYEEEE. The CDR3 covers 19 residues. V dropped 4 bases and J dropped 4; count of bases not matched to a gene: 22. CDR3 amino acids: CASSPGKEGGIVEGYGYTF. The CDR3 DNA is TGTGCCAGCAGCCCCGGAAAGGAAGGGGGCATAGTAGAAGGCTATGGCTACACCTTC.

V is TRBV7-9 and J is TRBJ2-2; D unresolved. The CDR3 runs 15 residues. The germline CDR1 and CDR2 sequences are SEHNR and FQNEAQ (reference sequence). Deletions cut 10 bases from V and 5 bases from J, with 20 bases between. The DNA of the CDR3 is TGTGCCAACGAGCCGGCCCCACCAGAAACCGGGGAGCTGTTTTTT. Its translation: CANEPAPPETGELFF. Supplemented by reference TRBV7-9 and TRBJ2-2, the full variable domain reads DTGVSQNPRHKITKRGQNVTFRCDPISEHNRLYWYRQTLGQGPEFLTYFQNEAQLEKSRLLSDRFSAERPKGSFSTLEIQRTEQGDSAMYLCANEPAPPETGELFFGEGSRLTVL.

The V gene is TRBV5-5, the J gene TRBJ1-1; D might be TRBD1 (5 bases). The germline V and J ends were trimmed by 1 base and 5 bases, with 15 bases remaining between them. The length of the CDR3 is 15 residues. From germline, CDR1 is SGHKS and CDR2 YYEKEE (reference sequence). Here the CDR3 DNA reads TGTGCCAGCAGCTTGATCCCTGAGGGGAGGACTGAAGCTTTCTTT. It codes for CASSLIPEGRTEAFF.

V usage is TRBV4-1 and J usage is TRBJ1-2; no firm D call. CDR3 length equals 15 residues. CDR1 is MGHRA and CDR2 is YSYEKL in the germline V gene. V gave up 1 base and J gave up 5 bases, with 14 bases separating them. This CDR3 reads CASSQVVDSRYGYTF. In DNA, the CDR3 is TGCGCCAGCAGCCAAGTAGTCGATTCCAGATATGGCTACACCTTC.

The sample holds one count of this clone. The chain recombines TRBV19 with TRBJ1-5; TRBD1 matches at 7 bases. The V segment lost 6 bases and the J segment 2 bases; nucleotides outside the gene matches: 4. Germline CDR1 reads LNHDA; CDR2 reads SQIVND (reference sequence). CDR3 length: 14 amino acids. The CDR3 region has the DNA TGTGCCAGTAGGGACCAGGGGGGCAATCAGCCCCAGCATTTT. This sequence encodes CASRDQGGNQPQHF.

The rearrangement uses TRBV7-9 and TRBJ2-5; D is ambiguous. This CDR3 is 15 amino acids long. V was trimmed by 4 bases and J by 1 base, leaving 13 bases between them. Germline V gives CDR1 SEHNR, CDR2 FQNEAQ (reference sequence). The CDR3 DNA is TGTGCCAGCAGCTCAGAGGAAGTGGGCCAAGAGACCCAGTACTTC. Residues: CASSSEEVGQETQYF.

This chain uses TRBV6-1 with TRBJ2-7; tentative D call: TRBD1 (5 bases). Trimming pared 2 bases from V and 3 bases from J, leaving 14 bases between. The CDR3 totals 15 residues. CDR1 is MNHNS and CDR2 is SASEGT in the germline V gene. The CDR3 sequence is CASSELTDGGYEQYF. DNA of the CDR3: TGTGCCAGCAGTGAACTGACAGACGGTGGCTACGAGCAGTACTTC.

This sequence joins TRBV4-2 and TRBJ2-1, with 7 bases fitting TRBD2. The CDR3 consists of 13 residues. Germline CDR1 LGHNA, CDR2 YNFKEQ. V lost 2 bases, J lost 8 bases, and 3 bases stayed unmatched. CDR3 in DNA: TGTGCCAGCAGCCAACGGGACTATGATGAGCAGTTCTTC. It specifies CASSQRDYDEQFF.

The gene calls are TRBV18 and TRBJ1-3; 7 nucleotides align to TRBD1. Trimming took 1 base from V and 8 from J; bases not matched to a gene: 5. Germline loops: CDR1 KGHSH, CDR2 LQKENI. The CDR3 has 14 amino acids. CDR3 region: CASSPRQGGHTIYF. The CDR3 nucleotides read TGTGCCAGCTCACCACGGCAGGGGGGGCACACCATATATTTT.

This chain links TRBV7-2 with TRBJ2-1; possibly TRBD2 for D (6 bases). The V gene lost 11 bases and the J gene lost 0 bases, with 14 bases spanning the gap. In germline, CDR1 is SGHTA, CDR2 FQGNSA. CDR3 length: 14 amino acids. CDR3 in amino acids: CARHAGSSYNEQFF. The CDR3 DNA reads as TGTGCCCGCCACGCGGGGAGCTCCTACAATGAGCAGTTCTTC. Looking up the rest from reference TRBV7-2 and TRBJ2-1 gives the full variable domain: GAGVSQSPSNKVTEKGKDVELRCDPISGHTALYWYRQSLGQGLEFLIYFQGNSAPDKSGLPSDRFSAERTGGSVSTLTIQRTQQEDSAVYLCARHAGSSYNEQFFGPGTRLTVL.

This clone is labeled medium-sized. The chain combines TRBV7-2 with TRBJ1-3; 9 positions match TRBD1. Trimming at V came to 4 bases and at J to 4 bases, leaving 2 bases not matched to a gene. The CDR3 covers 14 residues. CDR1 is SGHTA and CDR2 is FQGNSA in the germline V gene. CDR3 nucleotide sequence: TGTGCCAGCAGCTCGGGACAGGGCGGAAACACCATATATTTT. Its translation is CASSSGQGGNTIYF.

The chain is built from TRBV6-6 and TRBJ2-5, with D hard to call. With the DNA end fitting TRBJ2-7 better, the J assignment may be wrong. The CDR3 consists of 12 residues. Looked up from germline, CDR1 is MNHNY and CDR2 is SVGAGI (reference sequence). CDR3 sequence reads: CASSLVKFEQYF. CDR3 in DNA: TGTGCCAGCAGTCTGGTAAAGTTCGAGCAGTACTTC.

This sequence joins TRBV4-2 and TRBJ1-4, with TRBD1 as a possible D gene (5 bases). V was shortened by 1 base and J by 4 bases, with 16 bases between the two germline ends. The CDR3 is 17 residues long. The germline gives CDR1 LGHNA, CDR2 YNFKEQ. The CDR3 region is CASSQAPRDYINEKLFF. For the CDR3, the DNA is TGTGCCAGCAGCCAAGCCCCCCGGGACTACATTAATGAAAAACTGTTTTTT.

The J gene is TRBJ2-2, the V gene TRBV11-2; TRBD2 is a possible D gene (5 bases). This CDR3 spans 15 amino acids. Trimming shortened V by 1 base and J by 4 bases, and 10 bases separated the two germline ends. Germline CDR1 is SGHAT and CDR2 is FQNNGV. CDR3 sequence reads: CASSLVETTTGELFF. CDR3 coding DNA: TGTGCCAGCAGCTTAGTCGAGACTACCACCGGGGAGCTGTTTTTT.

V and J are TRBV11-2 and TRBJ2-2, with TRBD2 matching 7 bases. V was pared by 5 bases and J by 4 bases, with 4 bases of the junction left unmatched. Germline CDR1 SGHAT, CDR2 FQNNGV. The length of the CDR3 is 14 residues. The CDR3 DNA sequence: TGTGCCAGCAGCGGGGACTACCTCACCGGGGAGCTGTTTTTT. As protein: CASSGDYLTGELFF.

The sample holds one count of this clone. The chain joins TRBV5-1 to TRBJ2-2, with D uncertain. This CDR3 has 13 residues. CDR1 and CDR2 from the germline V gene are SGHRS and YFSETQ. V lost 4 bases to trimming and J lost 7 bases, with 11 bases between them. This CDR3 reads CASSLTGVGELFF. The CDR3 DNA reads as TGCGCCAGCAGCCTCACTGGGGTCGGGGAGCTGTTTTTT.

The V call is TRBV27, the J call TRBJ2-7; 10 bases match TRBD1. Germline V gene data show CDR1 as MNHEY and CDR2 as SMNVEV (reference sequence). This CDR3 is 14 amino acids long. With V trimmed by 3 bases and J by 2 bases, 1 base remained unmatched. CDR3 protein: CASSLGQGPYEQYF. DNA of the CDR3: TGTGCCAGCAGTTTGGGACAGGGGCCCTACGAGCAGTACTTC.